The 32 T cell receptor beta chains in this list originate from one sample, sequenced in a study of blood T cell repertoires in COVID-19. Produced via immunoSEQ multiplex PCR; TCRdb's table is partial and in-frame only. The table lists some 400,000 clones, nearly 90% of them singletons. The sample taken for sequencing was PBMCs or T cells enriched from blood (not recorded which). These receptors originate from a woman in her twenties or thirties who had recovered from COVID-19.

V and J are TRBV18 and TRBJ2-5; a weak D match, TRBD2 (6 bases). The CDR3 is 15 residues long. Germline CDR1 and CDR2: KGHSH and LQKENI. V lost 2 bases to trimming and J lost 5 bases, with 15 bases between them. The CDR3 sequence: CASSPGDFWRETQYF. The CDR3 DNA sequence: TGTGCCAGCTCACCAGGGGACTTCTGGCGGGAGACCCAGTACTTC.

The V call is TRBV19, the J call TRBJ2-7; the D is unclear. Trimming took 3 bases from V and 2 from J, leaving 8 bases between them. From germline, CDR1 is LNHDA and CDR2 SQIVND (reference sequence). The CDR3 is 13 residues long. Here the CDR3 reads CASSISVTYEQYF. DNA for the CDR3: TGTGCCAGTAGTATCTCAGTTACCTACGAGCAGTACTTC. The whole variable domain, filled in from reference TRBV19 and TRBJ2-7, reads DGGITQSPKYLFRKEGQNVTLSCEQNLNHDAMYWYRQDPGQGLRLIYYSQIVNDFQKGDIAEGYSVSREKKESFPLTVTSAQKNPTAFYLCASSISVTYEQYFGPGTRLTVT.

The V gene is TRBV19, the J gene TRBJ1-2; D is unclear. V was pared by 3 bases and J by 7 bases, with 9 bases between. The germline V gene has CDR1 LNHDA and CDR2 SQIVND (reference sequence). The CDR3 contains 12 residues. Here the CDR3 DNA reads TGTGCCAGTAGTATGGCATGGAGTGGCTACACCTTC. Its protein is CASSMAWSGYTF.

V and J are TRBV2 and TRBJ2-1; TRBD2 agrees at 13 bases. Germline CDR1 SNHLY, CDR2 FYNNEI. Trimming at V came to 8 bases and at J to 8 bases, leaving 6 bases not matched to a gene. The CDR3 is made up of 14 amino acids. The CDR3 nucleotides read TGTGCCAGCCAACGGACTAGCGGGAGCTATGAGCAGTTCTTC. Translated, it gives CASQRTSGSYEQFF. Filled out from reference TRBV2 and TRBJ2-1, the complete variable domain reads EPEVTQTPSHQVTQMGQEVILRCVPISNHLYFYWYRQILGQKVEFLVSFYNNEISEKSEIFDDQFSVERPDGSNFTLKIRSTKLEDSAMYFCASQRTSGSYEQFFGPGTRLTVL.

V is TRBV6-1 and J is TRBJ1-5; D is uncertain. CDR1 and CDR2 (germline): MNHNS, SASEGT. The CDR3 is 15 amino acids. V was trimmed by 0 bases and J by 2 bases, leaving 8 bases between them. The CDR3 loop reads CASSEARIGNQPQHF. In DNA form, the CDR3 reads TGTGCCAGCAGTGAAGCGCGTATAGGCAATCAGCCCCAGCATTTT.

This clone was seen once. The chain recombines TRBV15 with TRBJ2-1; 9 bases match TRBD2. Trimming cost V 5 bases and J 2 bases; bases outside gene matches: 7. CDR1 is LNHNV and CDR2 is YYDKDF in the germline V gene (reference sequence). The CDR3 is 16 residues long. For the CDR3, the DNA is TGTGCCACCAGCCCCCGGGCGGGGGGGCCCTACAATGAGCAGTTCTTC. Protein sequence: CATSPRAGGPYNEQFF.

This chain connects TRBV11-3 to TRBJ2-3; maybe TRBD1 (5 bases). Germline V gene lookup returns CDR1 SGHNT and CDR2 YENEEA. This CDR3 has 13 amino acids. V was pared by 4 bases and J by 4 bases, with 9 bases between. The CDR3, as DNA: TGTGCCAGCAGCTCCCAGACAGCAGATACGCAGTATTTT. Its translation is CASSSQTADTQYF.

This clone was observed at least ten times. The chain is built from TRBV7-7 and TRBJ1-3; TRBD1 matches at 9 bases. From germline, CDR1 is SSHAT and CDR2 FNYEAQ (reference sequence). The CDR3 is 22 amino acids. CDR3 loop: CASPRGQGAQGTGWYSGNTIYF. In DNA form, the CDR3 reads TGTGCTAGCCCCCGCGGCCAAGGCGCCCAGGGGACAGGGTGGTACTCTGGAAACACCATATATTTT.

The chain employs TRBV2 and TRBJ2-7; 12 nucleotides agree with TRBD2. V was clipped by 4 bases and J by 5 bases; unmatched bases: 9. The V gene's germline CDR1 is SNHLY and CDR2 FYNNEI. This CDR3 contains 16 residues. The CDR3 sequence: CASSATTSGSVHEQYF. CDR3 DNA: TGTGCCAGCAGTGCCACGACTAGCGGGAGTGTCCACGAGCAGTACTTC.

This CDR3 reads CASSLGRGLYTDTQYF. In DNA form, the CDR3 reads TGTGCCAGCAGCTTAGGGAGAGGACTCTACACAGATACGCAGTATTTT. The chain has TRBV11-1 and TRBJ2-3; a possible D gene is TRBD2 (5 bases). Trimming removed 1 base from V and 2 bases from J, with 13 bases in between. This CDR3 has 16 residues. Germline-derived CDR1 and CDR2 are SGHAT and FQDESV (reference sequence).

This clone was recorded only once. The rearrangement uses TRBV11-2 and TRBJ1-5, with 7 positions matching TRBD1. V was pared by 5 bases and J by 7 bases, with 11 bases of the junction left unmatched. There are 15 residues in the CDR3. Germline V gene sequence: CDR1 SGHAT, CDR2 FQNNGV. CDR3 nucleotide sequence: TGTGCCAGCAGCGCATATAACTTACAGGGGCAGCCCCAGCATTTT. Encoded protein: CASSAYNLQGQPQHF.

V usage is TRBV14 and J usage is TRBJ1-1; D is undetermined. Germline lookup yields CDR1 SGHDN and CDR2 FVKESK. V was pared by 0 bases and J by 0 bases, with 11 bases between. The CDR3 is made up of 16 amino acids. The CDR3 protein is CASSQDLGTMNTEAFF. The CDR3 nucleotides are TGTGCCAGCAGCCAAGATCTGGGCACAATGAACACTGAAGCTTTCTTT.

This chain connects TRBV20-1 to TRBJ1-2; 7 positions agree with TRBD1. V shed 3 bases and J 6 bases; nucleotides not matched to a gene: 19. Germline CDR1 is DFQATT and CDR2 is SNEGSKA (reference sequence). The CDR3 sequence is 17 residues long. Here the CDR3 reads CSASPVTGDWGLHGYTF. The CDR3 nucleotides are TGCAGTGCTAGTCCCGTCACAGGGGACTGGGGACTCCATGGCTACACCTTC.

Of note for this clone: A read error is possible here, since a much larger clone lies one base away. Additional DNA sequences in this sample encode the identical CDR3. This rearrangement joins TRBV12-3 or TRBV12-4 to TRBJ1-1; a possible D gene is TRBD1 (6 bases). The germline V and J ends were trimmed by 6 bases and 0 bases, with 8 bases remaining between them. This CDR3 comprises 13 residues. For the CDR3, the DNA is TGTGCCAGCAGCCGGACAGTGAACACTGAAGCTTTCTTT. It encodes CASSRTVNTEAFF.

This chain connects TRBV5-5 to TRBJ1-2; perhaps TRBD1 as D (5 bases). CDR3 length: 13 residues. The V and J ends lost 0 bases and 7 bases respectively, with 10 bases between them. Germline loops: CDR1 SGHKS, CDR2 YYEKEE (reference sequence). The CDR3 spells CASSLAAGIGYTF. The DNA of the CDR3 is TGTGCCAGCAGCTTGGCGGCAGGGATTGGCTACACCTTC.

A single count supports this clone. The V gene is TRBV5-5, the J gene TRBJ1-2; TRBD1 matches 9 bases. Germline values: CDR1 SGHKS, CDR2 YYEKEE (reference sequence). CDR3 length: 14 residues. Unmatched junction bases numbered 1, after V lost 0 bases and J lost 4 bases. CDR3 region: CASSLGDRAYGYTF. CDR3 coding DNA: TGTGCCAGCAGCTTGGGGGACAGGGCCTATGGCTACACCTTC.

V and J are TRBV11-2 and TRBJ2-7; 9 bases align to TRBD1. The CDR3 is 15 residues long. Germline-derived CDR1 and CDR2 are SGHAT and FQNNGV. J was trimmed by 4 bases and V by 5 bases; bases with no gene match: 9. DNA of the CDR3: TGTGCCAGCAGCCGAACAACAGGGGGCGATTACGAGCAGTACTTC. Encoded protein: CASSRTTGGDYEQYF.

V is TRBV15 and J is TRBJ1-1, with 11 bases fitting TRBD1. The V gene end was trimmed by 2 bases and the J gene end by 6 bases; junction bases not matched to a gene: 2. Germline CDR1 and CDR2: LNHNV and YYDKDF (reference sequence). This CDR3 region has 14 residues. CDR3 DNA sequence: TGTGCCACCAGCAGACCGGGACAGGGGGCTGAAGCTTTCTTT. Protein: CATSRPGQGAEAFF.

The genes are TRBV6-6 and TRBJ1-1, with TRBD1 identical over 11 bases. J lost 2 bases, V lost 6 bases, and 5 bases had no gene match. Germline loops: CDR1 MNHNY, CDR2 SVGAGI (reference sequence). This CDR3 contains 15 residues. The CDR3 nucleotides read TGTGCCAGCAGCCGGGACAGGGGGAGAAACACTGAAGCTTTCTTT. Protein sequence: CASSRDRGRNTEAFF.

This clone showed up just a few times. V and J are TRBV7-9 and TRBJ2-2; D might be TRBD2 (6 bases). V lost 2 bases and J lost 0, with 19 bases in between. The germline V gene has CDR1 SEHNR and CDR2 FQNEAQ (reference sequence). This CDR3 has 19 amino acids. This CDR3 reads CASSLPRRSGTANTGELFF. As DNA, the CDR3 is TGTGCCAGCAGCTTACCCCGCCGCTCCGGGACTGCGAACACCGGGGAGCTGTTTTTT.

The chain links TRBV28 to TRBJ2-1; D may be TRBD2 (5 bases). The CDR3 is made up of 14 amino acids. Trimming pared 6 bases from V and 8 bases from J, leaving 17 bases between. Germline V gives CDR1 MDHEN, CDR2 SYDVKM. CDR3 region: CASRFMGVYHEQFF. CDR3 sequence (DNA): TGTGCCAGCAGGTTCATGGGAGTGTATCATGAGCAGTTCTTC.

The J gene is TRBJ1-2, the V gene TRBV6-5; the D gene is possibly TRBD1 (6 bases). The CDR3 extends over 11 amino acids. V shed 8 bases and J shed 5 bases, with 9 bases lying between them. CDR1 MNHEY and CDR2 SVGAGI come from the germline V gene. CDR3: CASGQGYGYTF. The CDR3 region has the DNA TGTGCCAGCGGGCAGGGGTATGGCTACACCTTC.

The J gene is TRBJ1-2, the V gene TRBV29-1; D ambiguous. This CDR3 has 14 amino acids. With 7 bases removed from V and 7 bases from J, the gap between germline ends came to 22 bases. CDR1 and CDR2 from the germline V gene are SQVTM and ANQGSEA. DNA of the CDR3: TGCAGCGCCCTGAGGCAGGTGGCGGGCTTTGGCTACACCTTC. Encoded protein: CSALRQVAGFGYTF.

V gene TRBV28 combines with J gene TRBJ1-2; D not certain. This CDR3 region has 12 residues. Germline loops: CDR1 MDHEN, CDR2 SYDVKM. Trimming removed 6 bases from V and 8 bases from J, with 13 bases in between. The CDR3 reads CASSHGEAGYTF. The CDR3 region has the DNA TGTGCCAGCAGCCATGGCGAGGCGGGCTACACCTTC.

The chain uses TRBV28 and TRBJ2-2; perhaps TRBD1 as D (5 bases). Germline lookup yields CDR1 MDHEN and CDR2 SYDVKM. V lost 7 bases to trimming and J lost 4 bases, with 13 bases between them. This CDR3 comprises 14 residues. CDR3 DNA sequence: TGTGCCAGCACCAAGACAGATCCCACCGGGGAGCTGTTTTTT. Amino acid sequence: CASTKTDPTGELFF. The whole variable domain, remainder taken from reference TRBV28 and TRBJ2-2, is DVKVTQSSRYLVKRTGEKVFLECVQDMDHENMFWYRQDPGLGLRLIYFSYDVKMKEKGDIPEGYSVSREKKERFSLILESASTNQTSMYLCASTKTDPTGELFFGEGSRLTVL.

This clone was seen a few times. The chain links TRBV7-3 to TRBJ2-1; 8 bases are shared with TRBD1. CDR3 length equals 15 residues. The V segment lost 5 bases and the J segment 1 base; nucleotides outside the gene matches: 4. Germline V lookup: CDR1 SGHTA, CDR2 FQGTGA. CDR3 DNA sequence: TGTGCCAGCAGCCCAGGGGGCCAGTCCTACAATGAGCAGTTCTTC. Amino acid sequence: CASSPGGQSYNEQFF.

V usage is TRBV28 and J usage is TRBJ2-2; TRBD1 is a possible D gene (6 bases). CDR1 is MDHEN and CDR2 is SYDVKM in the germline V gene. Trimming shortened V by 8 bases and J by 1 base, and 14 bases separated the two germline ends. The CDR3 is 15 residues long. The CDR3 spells CASVTGTMNTGELFF. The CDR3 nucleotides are TGTGCCAGCGTAACCGGGACAATGAACACCGGGGAGCTGTTTTTT.

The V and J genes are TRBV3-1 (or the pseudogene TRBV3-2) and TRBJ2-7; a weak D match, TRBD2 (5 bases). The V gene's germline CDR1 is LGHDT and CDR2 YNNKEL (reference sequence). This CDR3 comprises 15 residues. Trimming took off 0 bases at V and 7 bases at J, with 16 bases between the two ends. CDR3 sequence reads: CASSQDVAGAGEQYF. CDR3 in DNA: TGTGCCAGCAGCCAAGATGTGGCGGGCGCCGGTGAGCAGTACTTC.

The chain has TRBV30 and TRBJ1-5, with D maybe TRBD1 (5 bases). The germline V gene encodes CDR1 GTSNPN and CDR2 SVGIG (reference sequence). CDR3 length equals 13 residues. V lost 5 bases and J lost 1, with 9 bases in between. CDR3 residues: CAWQGGSNQPQHF. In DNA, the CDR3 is TGTGCCTGGCAGGGAGGGAGCAATCAGCCCCAGCATTTT.

The CDR3 region is CASGTGARGYEQYF. CDR3 nucleotides: TGTGCTAGTGGTACCGGGGCGAGGGGGTACGAGCAGTACTTC. The chain combines TRBV12-5 with TRBJ2-7, with a weak D call TRBD1 (6 bases). CDR1 LGHNT and CDR2 FRNRAP come from the germline V gene. Trimming stripped 5 bases from V and 4 bases from J, with 15 bases between. There are 14 residues in the CDR3.

The CDR3 protein is CASSLDPAGGETQYF. The CDR3 DNA follows: TGCGCCAGCAGCTTGGATCCCGCAGGGGGGGAGACCCAGTACTTC. The chain combines TRBV5-1 with TRBJ2-5, with D perhaps TRBD1 (7 bases). The ends were cut back, 0 bases at V and 5 bases at J, with 14 bases in the middle. Germline-derived CDR1 and CDR2 are SGHRS and YFSETQ. The CDR3 sequence is 15 residues long.

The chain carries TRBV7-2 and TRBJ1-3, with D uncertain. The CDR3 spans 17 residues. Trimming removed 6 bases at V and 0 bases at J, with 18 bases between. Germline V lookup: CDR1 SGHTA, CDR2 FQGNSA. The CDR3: CASSFRQLGYSGNTIYF. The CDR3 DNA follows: TGTGCCAGCAGTTTTCGCCAACTAGGCTACTCTGGAAACACCATATATTTT.